This TCR beta chain was observed in a study of cytomegalovirus exposure and HLA in healthy donors (dated by TCRdb to 2016 to 2017). Some background on the complete study: An earlier analysis of roughly 610 of the donors reported about 300 Gb of sequence data and approximately 120 million unique TCR beta sequences obtained from approximately 180 million T cells. An early release that covered several hundred HLA-typed donors contained approximately 320 gigabases of sequencing data and about 84 million unique TCR sequences. Among the roughly 390 genotyped donors, around 81% belonged to the genetic ancestry cluster associated with self-reported Caucasian donors. The study aimed to test whether signatures of past pathogen exposure could be identified by cataloging public T cell receptors. The T cell repertoires of roughly 660 subjects were profiled by immunosequencing and related to cytomegalovirus serostatus. Along with the roughly 670-subject first cohort, a separate validation cohort of some 130 different subjects was used. To predict cytomegalovirus infection status, the study brought together high-throughput TCR immunosequencing, statistical association of individual TCRs with disease status, and machine learning. In a later analysis, previously published TCR beta repertoires from hundreds of donors were re-analyzed and high-resolution HLA genotyping was added so that TCR occurrence patterns could be studied. The later analysis used no new phenotypic data to find candidate immune exposures, relying instead on TCR beta sequences and their occurrence across donors. An earlier analysis of roughly 580 of the donors used high-throughput TCR beta sequencing to judge whether each TCR beta V gene segment behaved as functional or pseudogenic. Donor age, sex, ethnicity and CMV serostatus were collected together with the repertoire data. Genome-wide SNP genotypes for about 60% of the 666 donors were used in a later genetic analysis, which treated that subset as a discovery cohort. All discovery cohort repertoires had been generated using a single sequencing platform. HLA typing covered class I and class II loci at four-digit resolution. The number of donors typed differed by locus, with roughly 620-640 for A, B, C, DRB1 and DQB1, roughly 520 for DQA1, about 610 for DPA1, and 472 for DPB1. Because of strong linkage in the cohort, four or five DR-DQ haplotypes were treated as single units for association and clustering. Among about 400 genotyped donors of the cohort, an average of roughly 230,000 unique TCR beta nucleotide sequences was sequenced per donor, of which about 19% were non-productive. What the research found in general, with its limitations: The study listed 150 to 200 TCR beta chains as associated with cytomegalovirus. An earlier analysis of around 540 of the donors showed that most TCR beta V segments appeared in productive rearrangements either about 87% or about 30% of the time, which broadly matched IMGT annotations. A later genetic analysis associated a missense DCLRE1C variant with V-gene and J-gene trimming of TCR beta chains, and an independent cohort replicated the association. For the cohort, immune exposure information was limited to CMV serostatus. In a later analysis, several top co-occurrence clusters were reported to appear linked to parvovirus B19, influenza, CMV and Epstein-Barr virus. The authors suggested that the approach could potentially be extended to other disease states and immunological phenotypes. In vitro tests confirmed that a few of the cytomegalovirus-associated TCR beta chains recognize cytomegalovirus antigens. Cytomegalovirus status was reported to be diagnosed by the classifier with high specificity and sensitivity in both the original and validation cohorts. In a later analysis, HLA-associated TCR beta chains showed more clonal expansion and lower generation probabilities than non-associated chains that were equally common. The presence/absence analyses assumed that sequencing depth was roughly uniform across donors, and that assumption may not be true. In a later analysis, most CMV-associated TCR beta chains were found to appear HLA-restricted, with HLA associations seemingly driven largely by CMV exposure. In a later analysis, TCR association rates were found to vary across HLA loci, with the most associated TCRs seen for DRB1 alleles and the fewest for HLA-C alleles. The earlier analysis of almost 600 of the donors excluded some 15 rarely observed V segments, including chromosome 9 orphons, because counts were too low. Because HLA typing was missing for some donors at each locus, association tests included only the typed subset. Linkage disequilibrium might explain the correlated functional status among segregating V segments, but an unknown experimental factor could not be ruled out. A further reported finding was that TCR beta sequences accurately predicted the HLA-A and HLA-B alleles for most subjects in the first cohort. Specific HLA alleles were associated with around 18,000 TCR beta sequences at a false discovery rate of 0.05 in a later analysis. While some public TCRs were present in many individuals, most TCR sequences turned up only very rarely across donors. Some IMGT-functional V segments, including TRBV6-2 and TRBV6-3, could not be distinguished by the 87-base-pair reads and were therefore excluded. This cohort had only TCR beta chains sequenced, and the lack of alpha or paired-chain data limited which features could be detected. When HLA alleles, especially DR and DQ, strongly co-occurred, attributing TCR associations to individual alleles was difficult. A group of highly shared sequence variants was considered likely to be a technical artifact of the sequencing pipeline. Compared with the approximately 700-donor mean, donors in an Asian-associated ancestry cluster had fewer N-insertions in productive TCRs, according to a later genetic analysis.

Library creation used the immunoSEQ multiplex PCR assay. For the multiplex PCR, a mixture combining 60 forward primers for TCR Vbeta segments and 13 reverse primers for TCR Jbeta segments was used. A multiplex PCR assay on genomic DNA amplified the CDR3 region of rearranged TCR beta genes. Amplified TCR beta libraries were sequenced as 87-base-pair reads on the Illumina HiSeq System. In the source study's methods: A later analysis counted around 72 million unique TCR beta chains across the 666 repertoires, and about 10 million of these chains were shared by at least two donors. A nearest-neighbor algorithm error-corrected the raw reads and collapsed the reads into unique sequences, merging closely related sequences to remove PCR and sequencing errors. V, D and J gene segments were assigned by aligning CDR3 sequences to IMGT reference sequences. For a sequence to be retained, at least a six-nucleotide match to both a V gene segment and a J gene segment was required. A rearrangement was called productive if the CDR3 had no stop codons and remained in frame with V and J, and every other rearrangement was called non-productive. CDR3 was defined by IMGT convention, running from the second conserved V-encoded cysteine to the conserved J-encoded phenylalanine. The earlier analysis of 500 to 650 of the donors excluded any sequence lacking an unambiguous match to a single V gene segment. An earlier analysis of fewer than 750 of the donors called V segments functional above 56.7% productive rearrangements and segregating when the between-donor standard deviation exceeded 5%. A statistical classification framework was developed to diagnose cytomegalovirus status using the catalog of TCR beta chain sequences. In a later analysis, V and J genes were assigned by comparing TCR nucleotide sequences against IMGT/GENE-DB human TR gene sequences. A later analysis assigned CDR3 sequences and most-parsimonious VDJ recombination scenarios with the TCRdist pipeline. In a later analysis, each TCR beta chain was defined by its CDR3 amino acid sequence together with its V-gene family, and reads without a unique V-gene family were excluded. In a later analysis, 550 to 650 highly shared, low-generation-probability nucleotide sequences were removed to address suspected cross-contamination and a sequencing artifact. For each public chain, a later analysis derived a clonal expansion index from normalized ranks of inferred template counts within each repertoire. Generation probabilities in a later analysis came from a VDJ recombination model fitted to out-of-frame rearrangements, and those results were checked against IGoR. A later analysis scored TCR-TCR, TCR-HLA and TCR-CMV co-occurrence with hypergeometric tests, applying a repertoire-size bias correction to TCR pairs. False discovery rates were estimated in a later analysis by permuting HLA or CMV assignments 20 times. A later analysis grouped co-occurring TCRs with DBSCAN, adding TCRdist sequence similarity when clustering within HLA-allele-positive subsets. For co-occurrence clustering, repertoires with fewer than 30,000 or more than 120,000 public chains were excluded, along with four or five repertoires with anomalous nucleotide sharing. TCRdb stores this immuneACCESS table with in-frame sequences only. Part of the clones is absent; in the studies checked, under half of the shortfall reflects unresolved V genes, and no reason is known for the rest. The V and J calls and the clone size are those of that table, but D and trimming were determined from the DNA. The table for this sample lists 100,000 to 120,000 clones; less than 85% of them were counted only once. The leading ten clones occupy around 8.8% of the sample.

From the germline V gene, CDR1 is MDHEN and CDR2 is SYDVKM. Reading from cysteine to phenylalanine, the CDR3 counts 17 amino acids. Just CDR3 DNA is preserved here, 51 bases in frame from base 1. The cohort comprised 550 to 700 healthy bone marrow donors. Cohort members were all nominally healthy when sampled, although unrecorded immune exposures were likely present. The donor was CMV seropositive and belonged to the group of 250 to 300 seropositive cohort members. A peripheral blood sample was provided by each donor, and peripheral blood mononuclear cells were used for TCR beta sequencing. The Qiagen DNeasy Blood Extraction Kit was used to extract genomic DNA from the blood cell samples. Comments on this clone: Its cognate antigen has yet to be identified. Compared with germline, one end of the junction differs, possibly owing to a read error.

The chain is made from TRBV28 and TRBJ2-6; tentative D gene TRBD2, with 6 bases matching. The specimen was PBMCs. The TCR originated in a middle-aged man in good health and CMV-seropositive. In nucleotides, the sequence is TGTGCCAGCAGTTTATCCTGGGGGGTCTCTGGGGCCAACGGCCTGACTTTC. This gives the protein CASSLSWGVSGANGLTF.